These 19 T cell receptor beta chains came from one sample sequenced in a study of blood T cells in healthy people across ages. Then a second PCR, running roughly 7 to 11 cycles, was carried out with a sample-barcoded 5' primer and a J-beta primer mix. TCRdb re-called the 5' RACE reads with MiXCR, one entry per CDR3 protein. The sample carries under 2 million distinct CDR3 sequences, 30% to 40% recorded once. The specimen was blood. The receptor source for this set is a woman between 25 and 40 years old in good health.

This clonotype was counted between two and nine times. The DNA of the CDR3 is TGTGCCAGCACCCGGGGGACCGGGGAGCTGTTTTTT. Amino acids: CASTRGTGELFF. The chain couples TRBV7-9 to TRBJ2-2; TRBD2 is a possible D gene (6 bases). CDR1 and CDR2 (germline): SEHNR, FQNEAQ (reference sequence). V was cut by 7 bases and J by 5 bases, with 8 bases left in between. CDR3 size: 12 residues.

CDR3: CASSLGPHRPGETQYF. The CDR3 bases are TGCGCCAGCAGCTTGGGTCCCCACCGACCAGGAGAGACCCAGTACTTC. The chain recombines TRBV5-1 with TRBJ2-5; unclear D gene. Deletions cut 0 bases from V and 4 bases from J, with 16 bases between. The CDR3 runs to 16 residues. CDR1 SGHRS and CDR2 YFSETQ come from the germline V gene. Together with reference TRBV5-1 and TRBJ2-5, the CDR3 gives the full variable domain: KAGVTQTPRYLIKTRGQQVTLSCSPISGHRSVSWYQQTPGQGLQFLFEYFSETQRNKGNFPGRFSGRQFSNSRSEMNVSTLELGDSALYLCASSLGPHRPGETQYFGPGTRLLVL.

V usage is TRBV28 and J usage is TRBJ2-3, with 7 bases fitting TRBD2. Germline V gives CDR1 MDHEN, CDR2 SYDVKM. The CDR3 is made up of 17 amino acids. Losses at the gene ends were 6 bases for V and 0 bases for J; bases not matched to a gene: 12. The CDR3 sequence: CASREGLTGDSTDTQYF. The CDR3 DNA reads as TGTGCCAGCAGGGAGGGACTAACGGGGGATAGCACAGATACGCAGTATTTT.

This clonotype was seen repeatedly, ten times or more. The chain recombines TRBV2 with TRBJ2-3, with D maybe TRBD2 (6 bases). Germline CDR1 is SNHLY and CDR2 is FYNNEI. The CDR3 length is 15 residues. Trimming took 4 bases from V and 2 from J, leaving 13 bases between them. This CDR3 reads CASSVWDSPTDTQYF. CDR3 bases: TGTGCCAGCAGTGTATGGGACTCCCCCACAGATACGCAGTATTTT. The full variable domain, with the rest looked up from reference TRBV2 and TRBJ2-3, is EPEVTQTPSHQVTQMGQEVILRCVPISNHLYFYWYRQILGQKVEFLVSFYNNEISEKSEIFDDQFSVERPDGSNFTLKIRSTKLEDSAMYFCASSVWDSPTDTQYFGPGTRLTVL.

The chain carries TRBV5-1 and TRBJ2-7, with 9 bases fitting TRBD1. The DNA end is a closer match to TRBJ2-5, so the J assignment may be wrong. CDR1 and CDR2 from the germline V gene are SGHRS and YFSETQ. The CDR3 extends over 15 amino acids. The CDR3 spells CASSFKGQGEETQYF. The DNA of the CDR3 is TGCGCCAGCAGCTTTAAGGGACAGGGAGAAGAGACCCAGTACTTC.

The CDR3 protein is CATSNDFLGGTSTDTQYF. The CDR3 bases are TGTGCCACCAGCAACGACTTCTTGGGCGGTACTAGCACAGATACGCAGTATTTT. This chain connects TRBV15 to TRBJ2-3; D is ambiguous. This CDR3 region has 18 residues. Trimming shortened V by 4 bases and J by 0 bases, and 20 bases separated the two germline ends. CDR1 and CDR2 from the germline V gene are LNHNV and YYDKDF (reference sequence).

The V and J genes are TRBV28 and TRBJ2-7, with a possible D match to TRBD2 (6 bases). CDR3 length: 13 residues. Germline-derived CDR1 and CDR2 are MDHEN and SYDVKM. The V gene lost 8 bases and the J gene lost 5 bases, with 16 bases spanning the gap. CDR3 protein: CASCRGTQDEQYF. The CDR3 DNA reads TGTGCCAGCTGTCGCGGGACCCAGGACGAGCAGTACTTC.

This clonotype was seen once. The chain uses TRBV5-1 and TRBJ2-7; a possible D gene is TRBD2 (6 bases). The V gene lost 4 bases and the J gene lost 2 bases, with 13 bases spanning the gap. In germline, CDR1 is SGHRS, CDR2 YFSETQ. The CDR3 is 14 amino acids. The chain's CDR3 is CASSDGTSAYEQYF. CDR3 in DNA: TGCGCCAGCAGCGACGGGACTTCCGCCTACGAGCAGTACTTC.

This clonotype was observed a handful of times. The chain employs TRBV14 and TRBJ2-5; 9 bases map to TRBD1. With V trimmed by 0 bases and J by 4 bases, 6 bases remained unmatched. CDR1 SGHDN and CDR2 FVKESK come from the germline V gene. The CDR3 runs 16 residues. CDR3 DNA: TGTGCCAGCAGCCAAGAGCAGAACAGGGGGCGAGAGACCCAGTACTTC. Protein product: CASSQEQNRGRETQYF.

In this sample, this clonotype turned up a few times. The chain couples TRBV7-9 to TRBJ1-4, with TRBD1 matching over 9 bases. Trimming cost V 3 bases and J 5 bases; bases outside gene matches: 4. This CDR3 contains 15 residues. Germline V gene data show CDR1 as SEHNR and CDR2 as FQNEAQ (reference sequence). CDR3 amino acids: CASSFQTGGNEKLFF. The CDR3 bases are TGTGCCAGCAGCTTCCAGACAGGGGGGAATGAAAAACTGTTTTTT.

This clonotype was seen more than once but under ten times. The CDR3 reads CASSLFPDTNYGYTF. CDR3 coding DNA: TGTGCCAGCAGTTTGTTCCCCGACACTAACTATGGCTACACCTTC. V and J are TRBV12-3 or TRBV12-4 and TRBJ1-2; no clear D gene. Trimming removed 3 bases from V and 0 bases from J, with 11 bases in between. The CDR3 extends over 15 amino acids.

CDR3 loop: CASGRGPYEQYF. The CDR3 nucleotides read TGCGCCAGCGGCAGGGGCCCCTACGAGCAGTACTTC. This rearrangement joins TRBV4-1 to TRBJ2-7, with TRBD1 as a possible D gene (6 bases). This CDR3 spans 12 amino acids. V dropped 8 bases and J dropped 2 bases, with 10 bases sitting between them. Looked up from germline, CDR1 is MGHRA and CDR2 is YSYEKL.

A word on this clonotype: A single base separates this from a much larger clone, so it may be a read error. CDR3 residues: CASRTTGNYEQYF. The DNA of the CDR3 is TGTGCCAGCAGGACGACAGGGAACTACGAGCAGTACTTC. V and J are TRBV27 and TRBJ2-7, with 7 bases aligning to TRBD1. CDR1 and CDR2 (germline): MNHEY, SMNVEV (reference sequence). V was clipped by 6 bases and J by 3 bases; unmatched bases: 5. The CDR3 extends over 13 amino acids.

This clonotype was detected a few times. The CDR3 sequence is CASSLVAEVGQETQYF. CDR3 DNA sequence: TGCGCCAGCAGCTTGGTTGCGGAAGTGGGCCAAGAGACCCAGTACTTC. The V call is TRBV5-1, the J call TRBJ2-5; no firm D call. From germline, CDR1 is SGHRS and CDR2 YFSETQ. CDR3 length: 16 residues. V lost 0 bases and J lost 1, with 13 bases in between.

The V call is TRBV4-1, the J call TRBJ2-1, with D perhaps TRBD1 (6 bases). Germline lookup yields CDR1 MGHRA and CDR2 YSYEKL. The CDR3 covers 17 residues. V lost 4 bases and J lost 3, with 19 bases in between. The CDR3 bases are TGCGCCAGCAGCCTCAATTCCAGGGGAGAGTACTACAATGAGCAGTTCTTC. It codes for CASSLNSRGEYYNEQFF.

This clonotype was found a few times. The gene calls are TRBV20-1 and TRBJ2-1; 10 positions match TRBD2. There are 17 residues in the CDR3. Germline V gives CDR1 DFQATT, CDR2 SNEGSKA (reference sequence). V gave up 1 base and J gave up 7 bases; unmatched junction bases: 13. CDR3 coding DNA: TGCAGTGCTAGAGGGTCCAGCGGGAGGGCCGGGTCGAATGAGCAGTTCTTC. This encodes CSARGSSGRAGSNEQFF.

This clonotype was seen a single time. The junction shows a germline mismatch at one end, possibly a read error. V and J are TRBV20-1 and TRBJ2-1; TRBD2 matches 9 bases. This CDR3 has 14 amino acids. Germline-derived CDR1 and CDR2 are DFQATT and SNEGSKA (reference sequence). CDR3 region: CNARESSGGNEQFF. The CDR3, as DNA: TGCAATGCTCGGGAGAGTAGCGGGGGAAATGAGCAGTTCTTC.

CDR3 region: CASSLAAGGPQFF. The CDR3 nucleotides read TGTGCCAGCAGCTTAGCGGCAGGGGGGCCGCAGTTCTTC. The chain links TRBV7-2 to TRBJ2-1, with D possibly being TRBD1 (7 bases). The CDR3 has 13 amino acids. The V gene's germline CDR1 is SGHTA and CDR2 FQGNSA. V dropped 0 bases and J dropped 12 bases, with 12 bases sitting between them.

The chain combines TRBV2 with TRBJ2-1; D is perhaps TRBD2 (6 bases). Germline V gene lookup returns CDR1 SNHLY and CDR2 FYNNEI. The CDR3 covers 17 residues. V was cut by 3 bases and J by 0 bases, with 15 bases left in between. The CDR3 nucleotides are TGTGCCAGCAGTGAGAGAGCGGGTCTTGGCTCCTACAATGAGCAGTTCTTC. It encodes CASSERAGLGSYNEQFF.